These T cell receptor beta chains were read from a single sample in a study of shared clonotypes between healthy human individuals. This table comes from immunoSEQ multiplex PCR, and its TCRdb copy is limited to in-frame clones, with some not included. Of around 320,000 clones in the sample, 87% were seen once. Sequenced material: memory CD8+ T cells sorted from blood. All receptors derive from a young man in good health. CDR3s include the opening cysteine and the closing phenylalanine or tryptophan. D genes are given only for firm matches. Where a row states a size, it is once, few, many or the class of an expanded clone; other rows omit it.

size: -; J: TRBJ2-4; D: -; V: TRBV7-9; CDR3: CASSLGEENIQYF; DNA: TGTGCCAGCAGCTTGGGGGAGGAAAACATTCAGTACTTC
size: -; J: TRBJ2-3; D: TRBD2; V: TRBV11-3; CDR3: CASSSSFASGGRADTQYF; DNA: TGTGCCAGCAGCTCAAGTTTCGCTAGCGGGGGCCGTGCGGATACGCAGTATTTT
size: -; J: TRBJ2-7; D: -; V: TRBV30; CDR3: CAWSEGFSYEQYF; DNA: TGTGCCTGGAGTGAAGGGTTTTCCTACGAGCAGTACTTC
size: -; J: TRBJ1-5; D: -; V: TRBV13; CDR3: CASTLAGSNQPQHF; DNA: TGTGCCAGCACTCTCGCGGGAAGCAATCAGCCCCAGCATTTT
size: -; J: TRBJ2-3; D: -; V: TRBV4-1; CDR3: CASSHGSEYNHGYTDTQYF; DNA: TGCGCCAGCAGCCACGGGAGCGAATACAACCACGGGTACACAGATACGCAGTATTTT
size: -; J: TRBJ1-6; D: -; V: TRBV9; CDR3: CASSVRPFYNSPLHF; DNA: TGTGCCAGCAGCGTACGGCCATTCTATAATTCACCCCTCCACTTT
size: -; J: TRBJ2-1; D: TRBD2; V: TRBV13; CDR3: CASSFGTSGSTEQFF; DNA: TGTGCCAGCAGCTTTGGGACTAGCGGGAGTACTGAGCAGTTCTTC
size: -; J: TRBJ1-6; D: -; V: TRBV5-6; CDR3: CASSLVSVSSYNSPLHF; DNA: TGTGCCAGCAGCTTAGTGAGCGTCAGCTCCTATAATTCACCCCTCCACTTT
size: -; J: TRBJ2-5; D: TRBD2; V: TRBV7-2; CDR3: CASSGILGPETQYF; DNA: TGTGCCAGTAGCGGGATTTTAGGGCCAGAGACCCAGTACTTC
size: -; J: TRBJ1-4; D: -; V: TRBV7-6; CDR3: CASSLRDGWANEKLFF; DNA: TGTGCCAGCAGCTTACGGGACGGGTGGGCTAATGAAAAACTGTTTTTT
size: -; J: TRBJ2-1; D: -; V: TRBV4-1; CDR3: CASSPKEGVAEQFF; DNA: TGCGCCAGCAGCCCAAAGGAGGGGGTGGCTGAGCAGTTCTTC
size: few; J: TRBJ1-1; D: TRBD1; V: TRBV29-1; CDR3: CSVTGGPSNTEAFF; DNA: TGCAGCGTTACAGGGGGCCCTTCGAACACTGAAGCTTTCTTT
size: -; J: TRBJ2-7; D: TRBD2; V: TRBV10-3; CDR3: CAISLADSYEQYF; DNA: TGTGCCATCAGCCTAGCGGATTCCTACGAGCAGTACTTC
size: -; J: TRBJ2-5; D: TRBD2; V: TRBV10-3; CDR3: CAISDGTSRETQYF; DNA: TGTGCCATCAGTGATGGGACTAGCCGGGAGACCCAGTACTTC